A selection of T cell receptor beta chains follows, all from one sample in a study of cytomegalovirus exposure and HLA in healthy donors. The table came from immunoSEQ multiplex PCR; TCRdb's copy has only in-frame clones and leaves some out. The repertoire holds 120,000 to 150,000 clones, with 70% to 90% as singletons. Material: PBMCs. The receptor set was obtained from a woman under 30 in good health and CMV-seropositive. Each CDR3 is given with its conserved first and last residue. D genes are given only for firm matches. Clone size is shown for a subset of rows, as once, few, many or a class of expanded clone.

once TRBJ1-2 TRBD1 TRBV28 CASSLGTGGGYGYTF TGTGCCAGCAGCCTCGGGACAGGGGGAGGGTATGGCTACACCTTC
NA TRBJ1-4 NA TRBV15 CATSREGGDEKLFF TGTGCCACCAGCAGAGAAGGGGGAGACGAAAAACTGTTTTTT
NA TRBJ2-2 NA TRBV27 CASRGGPNTGELFF TGTGCCAGCAGGGGGGGACCGAACACCGGGGAGCTGTTTTTT
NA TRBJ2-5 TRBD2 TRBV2 CASSELAGGGKTQYF TGTGCCAGCAGTGAATTAGCGGGGGGCGGGAAGACCCAGTACTTC
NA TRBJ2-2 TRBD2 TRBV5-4 CASSFSPREQAGELFF TGTGCCAGCAGCTTTTCACCGCGGGAGCAAGCCGGGGAGCTGTTTTTT
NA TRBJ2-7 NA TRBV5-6 CASSLGSRQYF TGTGCCAGCAGCTTGGGGAGTAGACAGTACTTC
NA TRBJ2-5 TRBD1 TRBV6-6 CASSYSTGGAETQYF TGTGCCAGCAGTTACTCGACAGGGGGCGCGGAGACCCAGTACTTC
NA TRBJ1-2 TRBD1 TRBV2 CASSGAGGLANYGYTF TGTGCCAGCAGTGGGGCAGGGGGGCTAGCTAACTATGGCTACACCTTC
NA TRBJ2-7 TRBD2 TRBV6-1 CASSEIREDYEQYF TGTGCCAGCAGTGAAATCCGGGAGGATTACGAGCAGTACTTC
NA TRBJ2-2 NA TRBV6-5 CASRQGGTGELFF TGTGCCAGCAGACAGGGCGGCACCGGGGAGCTGTTTTTT
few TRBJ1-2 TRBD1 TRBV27 CASRPGGFYGYTF TGTGCCAGCAGGCCAGGGGGCTTTTACGGCTACACCTTC
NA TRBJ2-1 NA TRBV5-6 CASSLSFGSTYNEQFF TGTGCCAGCAGCTTGTCGTTCGGGTCTACCTACAATGAGCAGTTCTTC
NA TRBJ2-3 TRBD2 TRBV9 CASSVDREGTDTQYF TGTGCCAGCAGCGTAGACCGGGAGGGCACAGATACGCAGTATTTT
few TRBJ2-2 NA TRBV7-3 CASSPDTGELFF TGTGCCAGCAGCCCAGACACCGGGGAGCTGTTTTTT
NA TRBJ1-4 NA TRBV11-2 CASSSARRINEKLFF TGTGCCAGCAGCTCCGCCAGGCGAATTAATGAAAAACTGTTTTTT
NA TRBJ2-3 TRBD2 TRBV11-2 CASSLGRASGYTSTDTQYF TGTGCCAGCAGCTTAGGTAGGGCTAGCGGGTACACTAGCACAGATACGCAGTATTTT
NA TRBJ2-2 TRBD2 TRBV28 CASWTSGFTGELFF TGTGCCAGCTGGACTAGCGGGTTCACCGGGGAGCTGTTTTTT
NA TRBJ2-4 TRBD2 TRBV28 CASSLERLAGGLNDANIQYF TGTGCCAGCAGTTTAGAGCGGCTAGCGGGAGGACTTAATGACGCGAACATTCAGTACTTC
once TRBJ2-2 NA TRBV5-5 CASSSGIFTGELFF TGTGCCAGCAGCTCCGGGATCTTCACCGGGGAGCTGTTTTTT
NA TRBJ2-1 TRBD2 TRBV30 CALRTSGGYNEQFF TGTGCCTTACGGACTAGCGGGGGGTACAATGAGCAGTTCTTC
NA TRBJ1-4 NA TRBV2 CASSGSGLTNEKLFF TGTGCCAGCAGTGGTTCAGGGCTAACTAATGAAAAACTGTTTTTT
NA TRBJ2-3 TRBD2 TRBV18 CASSPRLAGTDTQYF TGTGCCAGCTCACCTCGTCTAGCGGGCACAGATACGCAGTATTTT